The 20 T cell receptor beta chains reported below all come from one sample, sequenced in a study of human T cells and chemical hapten exposure. Each CDR3 protein gets one entry after TCRdb re-called the RACE reads with MiXCR. The top ten hold around 5.8% of the sample, which has about 400,000 distinct CDR3 sequences, more than 5% seen once. As for time point: patch test 2, 6 weeks after DPC sensitization. Treatment in this sample: therapeutic diphenylcyclopropenone sensitization with weekly scalp DPC. This sample comprised whole blood, obtained in connection with sensitization to the hapten diphenylcyclopropenone (DPC). These receptors were obtained from a woman in her late teens or twenties with alopecia areata. Some clones in this sample may be carry-over from other donors' samples.

In this sample, this clonotype turned up a few times. V and J are TRBV7-9 and TRBJ1-2; 7 nucleotides align to TRBD1. The CDR3 is 16 amino acids. Per germline, CDR1 SEHNR and CDR2 FQNEAQ (reference sequence). After removal of 3 bases from V and 4 bases from J, the junction contained 11 bases not matched to a gene. This chain's CDR3 is CASSFDGQGGLYGYTF. The CDR3 region has the DNA TGTGCCAGCAGCTTCGACGGGCAGGGGGGACTCTATGGCTACACCTTC.

This clonotype showed up just a few times. The chain employs TRBV20-1 and TRBJ2-4, with a possible D match to TRBD2 (5 bases). Germline CDR1 and CDR2: DFQATT and SNEGSKA (reference sequence). V gave up 3 bases and J gave up 0 bases, with 12 bases separating them. The CDR3 contains 15 residues. This CDR3 reads CSARRVRIAKNIQYF. The CDR3 bases are TGCAGTGCTAGGAGGGTCCGGATAGCCAAAAACATTCAGTACTTC.

This clonotype has a count of ten or more. In DNA form, the CDR3 reads TGTGCCAGCAGTTTAGGCGGGGGAGAATACAATGAGCAGTTCTTC. Residues: CASSLGGGEYNEQFF. This chain uses TRBV12-3 or TRBV12-4 with TRBJ2-1; 7 positions agree with TRBD2. V lost 1 base, J lost 4 bases, and 4 bases stayed unmatched. The CDR3 consists of 15 residues.

In its sample, this clonotype was seen a few times. This chain links TRBV7-2 with TRBJ2-1; 9 bases align to TRBD2. The CDR3 has 15 amino acids. J was trimmed by 8 bases and V by 5 bases; bases with no gene match: 10. The germline CDR1 and CDR2 sequences are SGHTA and FQGNSA. CDR3: CASSLRRGGNDEQFF. The CDR3, as DNA: TGTGCCAGCAGCCTTCGGCGGGGGGGCAACGATGAGCAGTTCTTC. The variable domain in full, completed from reference TRBV7-2 and TRBJ2-1, reads GAGVSQSPSNKVTEKGKDVELRCDPISGHTALYWYRQSLGQGLEFLIYFQGNSAPDKSGLPSDRFSAERTGGSVSTLTIQRTQQEDSAVYLCASSLRRGGNDEQFFGPGTRLTVL.

This clonotype was seen at least ten times. This chain links TRBV7-2 with TRBJ1-2; D is undetermined. The CDR3 has 13 residues. Trimming removed 0 bases from V and 8 bases from J, with 10 bases in between. CDR1 is SGHTA, CDR2 FQGNSA, per germline. CDR3 coding DNA: TGTGCCAGCAGCTTAGCAGAGGGAATCGGCTACACCTTC. Translation: CASSLAEGIGYTF. Variable domain in full (rest from reference TRBV7-2 and TRBJ1-2): GAGVSQSPSNKVTEKGKDVELRCDPISGHTALYWYRQSLGQGLEFLIYFQGNSAPDKSGLPSDRFSAERTGGSVSTLTIQRTQQEDSAVYLCASSLAEGIGYTFGSGTRLTVV.

The chain couples TRBV4-3 to TRBJ2-1; TRBD2 aligns across 14 bases. CDR3 length: 18 amino acids. J lost 5 bases, V lost 0 bases, and 6 bases had no gene match. CDR1 and CDR2 (germline): LGHNA, YSLEER. Here the CDR3 DNA reads TGCGCCAGCAGCCAAGACGGGACTAGCGGGGGACTCAACAATGAGCAGTTCTTC. It translates to CASSQDGTSGGLNNEQFF.

Ten or more counts support this clonotype. The gene calls are TRBV29-1 and TRBJ2-3; 10 bases map to TRBD2. The junction had 4 bases not matched to a gene; V was cut back by 3 bases and J by 1 base. The CDR3 length is 15 residues. Germline values: CDR1 SQVTM, CDR2 ANQGSEA. The CDR3 loop reads CSVDWLAGGTDTQYF. CDR3 in DNA: TGCAGCGTTGACTGGCTAGCGGGGGGCACAGATACGCAGTATTTT.

The sample holds a few counts of this clonotype. The gene calls are TRBV4-3 and TRBJ1-6, with TRBD1 matching over 10 bases. V was pared by 0 bases and J by 6 bases, with 2 bases of the junction left unmatched. Germline V lookup: CDR1 LGHNA, CDR2 YSLEER. CDR3 length equals 16 residues. This CDR3 is CASSQEGDRGNSPLHF. The CDR3 DNA reads as TGCGCCAGCAGCCAAGAGGGGGACAGGGGTAATTCACCCCTCCACTTT.

The V and J genes are TRBV2 and TRBJ1-1; D is undetermined. The V end was cut by 3 bases, the J end by 11 bases, with 10 bases between. CDR3 length equals 11 residues. Germline loops: CDR1 SNHLY, CDR2 FYNNEI. The CDR3, as DNA: TGTGCCAGCAGTGAGGGAGTTGGTGCTTTCTTT. It encodes CASSEGVGAFF. Together with reference TRBV2 and TRBJ1-1, the CDR3 gives the full variable domain: EPEVTQTPSHQVTQMGQEVILRCVPISNHLYFYWYRQILGQKVEFLVSFYNNEISEKSEIFDDQFSVERPDGSNFTLKIRSTKLEDSAMYFCASSEGVGAFFGQGTRLTVV.

This clonotype was counted between two and nine times. The chain combines TRBV6-2 or TRBV6-3 with TRBJ2-3; 12 bases are shared with TRBD1. Looked up from germline, CDR1 is MNHEY and CDR2 is SVGEGT. The CDR3 totals 18 residues. V dropped 2 bases and J dropped 4; count of bases not matched to a gene: 10. CDR3 loop: CASSYTYPGQGAADTQYF. Written as DNA, the CDR3 is TGTGCCAGCAGTTACACGTACCCGGGACAGGGGGCCGCAGATACGCAGTATTTT.

This clonotype was seen only a few times. CDR3 protein: CSARDAASPSDTQYF. In DNA form, the CDR3 reads TGCAGTGCTAGAGATGCGGCATCTCCGTCAGATACGCAGTATTTT. V and J are TRBV20-1 and TRBJ2-3; D is unclear. Germline V gives CDR1 DFQATT, CDR2 SNEGSKA (reference sequence). V was pared by 0 bases and J by 4 bases, with 14 bases between. This CDR3 has 15 residues.

The V and J genes are TRBV28 and TRBJ2-1, with 7 bases identical to TRBD2. Germline CDR1 MDHEN, CDR2 SYDVKM. J lost 3 bases, V lost 4 bases, and 9 bases had no gene match. The CDR3 runs to 16 residues. CDR3 bases: TGTGCCAGCAGTTCCCTTGCGGGGGTGAGCTACAATGAGCAGTTCTTC. It translates to CASSSLAGVSYNEQFF.

The V call is TRBV7-2, the J call TRBJ2-7, with TRBD1 identical over 8 bases. Germline loops: CDR1 SGHTA, CDR2 FQGNSA. The CDR3 consists of 14 residues. V trimming: 6 bases; J trimming: 3 bases; junction bases outside the gene matches: 7. CDR3 sequence reads: CASSPGTGLYEQYF. CDR3 nucleotide sequence: TGTGCCAGCAGTCCCGGGACAGGACTCTACGAGCAGTACTTC.

This clonotype was seen only a few times. The chain joins TRBV4-1 to TRBJ2-3, with D tentatively TRBD1 (6 bases). This CDR3 has 15 residues. CDR1 MGHRA and CDR2 YSYEKL come from the germline V gene. The germline V and J ends were trimmed by 4 bases and 9 bases, with 20 bases remaining between them. The CDR3 region has the DNA TGCGCCAGCAGCCTGAGACAGGCTGCCGAGGGGACGCAGTATTTT. Residues: CASSLRQAAEGTQYF.

Only a few counts were recorded for this clonotype. This chain joins TRBV10-3 and TRBJ1-2; unclear D gene. Trimming removed 0 bases at V and 7 bases at J, with 18 bases between. CDR1 is ENHRY and CDR2 is SYGVKD in the germline V gene. CDR3 length equals 16 residues. The CDR3 sequence is CAISESRNVVWVGYTF. The CDR3 DNA is TGTGCCATCAGTGAGTCGCGCAACGTTGTTTGGGTTGGCTACACCTTC.

This clonotype appeared many times. The J gene is TRBJ1-6, the V gene TRBV5-1; D perhaps matches TRBD1 (6 bases). Trimming took 4 bases from V and 10 from J, leaving 15 bases between them. Germline CDR1 reads SGHRS; CDR2 reads YFSETQ. The CDR3 consists of 14 residues. CDR3 DNA sequence: TGCGCCAGCAGCACGGCTTACAGGGACTCACCCCTCCACTTT. It specifies CASSTAYRDSPLHF. The full variable domain, its missing parts supplied by reference TRBV5-1 and TRBJ1-6, is KAGVTQTPRYLIKTRGQQVTLSCSPISGHRSVSWYQQTPGQGLQFLFEYFSETQRNKGNFPGRFSGRQFSNSRSEMNVSTLELGDSALYLCASSTAYRDSPLHFGNGTRLTVT.

This clonotype was detected ten times or more. This chain links TRBV6-2 or TRBV6-3 with TRBJ1-2, with 7 nucleotides matching TRBD1. J gave up 4 bases and V 5 bases, and 7 bases lay outside the gene matches. Germline V gene data show CDR1 as MNHEY and CDR2 as SVGEGT. The length of the CDR3 is 14 residues. The CDR3 coding sequence is TGTGCCAGCAGTCCTCCCGACAGGGTCTATGGCTACACCTTC. Translation: CASSPPDRVYGYTF.

The chain recombines TRBV6-1 with TRBJ1-2; D not certain. The ends were cut back, 4 bases at V and 0 bases at J, with 9 bases in the middle. The CDR3 has 14 residues. Per germline, CDR1 MNHNS and CDR2 SASEGT. The CDR3 nucleotides read TGTGCCAGCAGTGCGACGGAAGCTAACTATGGCTACACCTTC. As protein: CASSATEANYGYTF.

Only a few counts were recorded for this clonotype. The gene calls are TRBV27 and TRBJ1-5; D not resolved. Per germline, CDR1 MNHEY and CDR2 SMNVEV (reference sequence). The CDR3 is made up of 14 amino acids. Trimming left V 0 bases short and J 2 bases short, with 5 bases between. CDR3 sequence (DNA): TGTGCCAGCAGTTTATCTGGGGGCAATCAGCCCCAGCATTTT. Translating gives CASSLSGGNQPQHF.

There are many counts of this clonotype. V and J are TRBV24-1 and TRBJ1-1; D call uncertain. V was shortened by 2 bases and J by 4 bases, with 10 bases between the two germline ends. CDR3 size: 14 residues. The germline gives CDR1 KGHDR, CDR2 SFDVKD. CDR3 sequence reads: CATSDSMLATEAFF. The CDR3, as DNA: TGTGCCACCAGTGATTCGATGTTGGCCACTGAAGCTTTCTTT.